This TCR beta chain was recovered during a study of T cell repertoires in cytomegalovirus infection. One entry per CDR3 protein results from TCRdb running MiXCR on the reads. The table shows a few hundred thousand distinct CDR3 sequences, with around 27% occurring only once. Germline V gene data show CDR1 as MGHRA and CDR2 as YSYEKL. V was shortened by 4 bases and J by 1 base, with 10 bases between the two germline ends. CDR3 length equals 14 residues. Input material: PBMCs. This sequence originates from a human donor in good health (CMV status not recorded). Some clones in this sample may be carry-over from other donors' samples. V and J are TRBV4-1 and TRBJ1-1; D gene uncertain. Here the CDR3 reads CASSRSRTNTEAFF. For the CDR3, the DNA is TGCGCCAGCAGCCGGTCCCGGACGAACACTGAAGCTTTCTTT.